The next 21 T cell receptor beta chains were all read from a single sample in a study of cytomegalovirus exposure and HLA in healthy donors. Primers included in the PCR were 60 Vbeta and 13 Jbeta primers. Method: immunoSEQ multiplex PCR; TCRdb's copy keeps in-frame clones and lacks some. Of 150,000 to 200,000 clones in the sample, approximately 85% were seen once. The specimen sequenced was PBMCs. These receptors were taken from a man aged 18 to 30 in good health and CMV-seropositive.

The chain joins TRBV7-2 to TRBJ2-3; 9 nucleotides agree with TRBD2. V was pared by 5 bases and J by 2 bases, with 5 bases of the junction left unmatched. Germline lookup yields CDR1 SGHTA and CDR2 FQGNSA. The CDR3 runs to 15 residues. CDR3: CASSGGGAYTDTQYF. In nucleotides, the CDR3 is TGTGCCAGCAGCGGCGGGGGGGCTTACACAGATACGCAGTATTTT.

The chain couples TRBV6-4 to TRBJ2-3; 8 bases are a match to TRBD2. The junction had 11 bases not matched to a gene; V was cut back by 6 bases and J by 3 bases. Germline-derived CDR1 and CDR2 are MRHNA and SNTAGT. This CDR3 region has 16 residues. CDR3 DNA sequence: TGTGCCAGCAGCCCGGGCGCCGGGACTAGAACAGATACGCAGTATTTT. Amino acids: CASSPGAGTRTDTQYF.

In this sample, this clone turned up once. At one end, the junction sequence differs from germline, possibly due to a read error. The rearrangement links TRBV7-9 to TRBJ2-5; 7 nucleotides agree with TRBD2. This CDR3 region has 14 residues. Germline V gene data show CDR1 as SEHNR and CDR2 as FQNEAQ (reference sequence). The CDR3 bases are TGTTCCAGCAGCGCGACGACTAGCCGGGAGACCCAGTACTTC. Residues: CSSSATTSRETQYF.

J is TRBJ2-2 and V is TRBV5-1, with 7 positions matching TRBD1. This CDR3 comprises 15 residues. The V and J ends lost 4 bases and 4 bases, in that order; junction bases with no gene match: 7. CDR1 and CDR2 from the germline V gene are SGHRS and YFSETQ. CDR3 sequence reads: CASSELTGSTGELFF. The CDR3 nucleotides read TGCGCCAGCAGCGAATTGACAGGGAGCACCGGGGAGCTGTTTTTT.

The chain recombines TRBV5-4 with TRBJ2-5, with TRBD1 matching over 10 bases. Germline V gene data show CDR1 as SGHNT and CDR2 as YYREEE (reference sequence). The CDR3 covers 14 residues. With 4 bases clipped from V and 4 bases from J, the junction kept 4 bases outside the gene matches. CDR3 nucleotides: TGTGCCAGCAGCCCGGACAGGGGGATAGAGACCCAGTACTTC. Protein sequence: CASSPDRGIETQYF.

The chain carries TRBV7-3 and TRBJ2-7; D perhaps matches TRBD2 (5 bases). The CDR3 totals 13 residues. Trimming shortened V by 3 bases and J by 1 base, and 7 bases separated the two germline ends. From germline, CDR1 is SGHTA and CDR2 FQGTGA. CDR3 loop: CASSFGESYEQYF. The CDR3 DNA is TGTGCCAGCAGCTTCGGGGAATCCTACGAGCAGTACTTC.

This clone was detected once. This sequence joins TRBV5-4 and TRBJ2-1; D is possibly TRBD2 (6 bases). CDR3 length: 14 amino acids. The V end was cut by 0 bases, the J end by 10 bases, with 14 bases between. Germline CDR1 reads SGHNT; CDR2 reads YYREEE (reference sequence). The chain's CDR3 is CASSLAGGRGEQFF. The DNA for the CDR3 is TGTGCCAGCAGCTTGGCCGGGGGACGGGGCGAGCAGTTCTTC.

The CDR3 is CASSSGGRGNYEQYF. The DNA of the CDR3 is TGCGCCAGCAGCTCCGGGGGCAGGGGGAACTACGAGCAGTACTTC. The rearrangement joins TRBV5-1 to TRBJ2-5, with D possibly TRBD1 on 7 matching bases. With the DNA end fitting TRBJ2-7 better, the J assignment may be wrong. Germline V gene data show CDR1 as SGHRS and CDR2 as YFSETQ. The CDR3 has 15 residues.

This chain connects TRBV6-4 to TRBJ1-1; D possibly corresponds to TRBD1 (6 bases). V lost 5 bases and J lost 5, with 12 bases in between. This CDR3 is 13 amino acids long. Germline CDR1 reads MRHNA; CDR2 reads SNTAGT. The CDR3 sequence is CASSQERGTEAFF. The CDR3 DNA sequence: TGTGCCAGCAGTCAAGAGAGGGGGACTGAAGCTTTCTTT.

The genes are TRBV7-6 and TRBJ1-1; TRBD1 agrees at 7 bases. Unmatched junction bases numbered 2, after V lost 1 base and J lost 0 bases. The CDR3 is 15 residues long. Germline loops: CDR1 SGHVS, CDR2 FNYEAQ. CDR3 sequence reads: CASSLGGTVNTEAFF. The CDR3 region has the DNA TGTGCCAGCAGCTTAGGTGGGACAGTGAACACTGAAGCTTTCTTT.

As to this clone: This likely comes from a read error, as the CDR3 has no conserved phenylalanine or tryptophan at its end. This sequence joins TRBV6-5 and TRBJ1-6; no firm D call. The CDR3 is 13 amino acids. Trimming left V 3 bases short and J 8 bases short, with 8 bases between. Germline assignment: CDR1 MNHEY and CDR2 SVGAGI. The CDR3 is CASSYSGDSPLHS. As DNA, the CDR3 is TGTGCCAGCAGTTATTCGGGAGATTCACCCCTCCACTCT.

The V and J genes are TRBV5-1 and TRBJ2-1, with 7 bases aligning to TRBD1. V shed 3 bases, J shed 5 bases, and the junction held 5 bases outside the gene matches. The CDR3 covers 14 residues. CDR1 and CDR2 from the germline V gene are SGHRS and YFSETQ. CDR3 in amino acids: CASSSLQGNNEQFF. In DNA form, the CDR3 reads TGCGCCAGCAGCTCGTTACAGGGGAACAATGAGCAGTTCTTC.

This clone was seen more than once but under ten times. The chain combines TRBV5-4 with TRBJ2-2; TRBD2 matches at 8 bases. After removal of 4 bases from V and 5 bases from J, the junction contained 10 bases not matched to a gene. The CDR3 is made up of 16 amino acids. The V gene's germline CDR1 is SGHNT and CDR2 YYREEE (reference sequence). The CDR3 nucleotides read TGTGCCAGCAGCCGCCGGGGGGGCATAGTTACCGGGGAGCTGTTTTTT. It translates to CASSRRGGIVTGELFF. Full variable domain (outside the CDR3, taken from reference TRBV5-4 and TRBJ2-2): ETGVTQSPTHLIKTRGQQVTLRCSSQSGHNTVSWYQQALGQGPQFIFQYYREEENGRGNFPPRFSGLQFPNYSSELNVNALELDDSALYLCASSRRGGIVTGELFFGEGSRLTVL.

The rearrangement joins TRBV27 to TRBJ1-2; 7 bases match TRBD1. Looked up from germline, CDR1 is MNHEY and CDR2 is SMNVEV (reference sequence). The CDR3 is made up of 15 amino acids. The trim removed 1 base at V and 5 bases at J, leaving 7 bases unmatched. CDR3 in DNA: TGTGCCAGCAGTTTATTAGGGGGCGCGGGGTATGGCTACACCTTC. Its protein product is CASSLLGGAGYGYTF.

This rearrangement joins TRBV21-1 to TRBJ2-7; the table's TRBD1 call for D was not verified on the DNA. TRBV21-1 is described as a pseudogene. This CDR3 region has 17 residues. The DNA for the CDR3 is TGTGCCAGCACCGGACGACAGGGGCCAAGTACTTTCTACGAGCAGTACTTC. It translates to CASTGRQGPSTFYEQYF.

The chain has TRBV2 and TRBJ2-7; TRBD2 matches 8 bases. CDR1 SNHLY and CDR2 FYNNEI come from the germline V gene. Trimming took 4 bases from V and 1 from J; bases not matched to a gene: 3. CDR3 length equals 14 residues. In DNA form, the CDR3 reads TGTGCCAGCAGTGCGGGGGGGGTTTCCTACGAGCAGTACTTC. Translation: CASSAGGVSYEQYF. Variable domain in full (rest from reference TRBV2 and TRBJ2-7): EPEVTQTPSHQVTQMGQEVILRCVPISNHLYFYWYRQILGQKVEFLVSFYNNEISEKSEIFDDQFSVERPDGSNFTLKIRSTKLEDSAMYFCASSAGGVSYEQYFGPGTRLTVT.

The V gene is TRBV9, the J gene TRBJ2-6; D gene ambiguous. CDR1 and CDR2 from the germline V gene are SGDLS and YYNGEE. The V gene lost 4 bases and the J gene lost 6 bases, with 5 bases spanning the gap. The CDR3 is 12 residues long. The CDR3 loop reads CASSQEANVLTF. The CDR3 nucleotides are TGTGCCAGCAGCCAGGAGGCCAACGTCCTGACTTTC.

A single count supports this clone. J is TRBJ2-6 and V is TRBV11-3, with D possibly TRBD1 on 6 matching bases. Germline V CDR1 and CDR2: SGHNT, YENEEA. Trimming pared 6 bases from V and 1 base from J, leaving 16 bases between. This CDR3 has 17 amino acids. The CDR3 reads CASSFRTDGSGANVLTF. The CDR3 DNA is TGTGCCAGCAGTTTCCGGACAGATGGGTCTGGGGCCAACGTCCTGACTTTC.

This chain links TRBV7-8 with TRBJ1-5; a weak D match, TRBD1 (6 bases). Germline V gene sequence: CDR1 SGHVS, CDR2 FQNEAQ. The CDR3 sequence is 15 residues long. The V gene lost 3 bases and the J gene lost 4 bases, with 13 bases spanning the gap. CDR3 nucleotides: TGTGCCAGCAGCTTGGCAGGGGCCTGGAATCAGCCCCAGCATTTT. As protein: CASSLAGAWNQPQHF.

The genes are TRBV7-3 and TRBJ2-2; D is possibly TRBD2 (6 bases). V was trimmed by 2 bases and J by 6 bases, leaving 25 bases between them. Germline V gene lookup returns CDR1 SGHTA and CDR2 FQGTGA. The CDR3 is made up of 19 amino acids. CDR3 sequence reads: CASSLDPIGWGEISGELFF. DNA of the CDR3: TGTGCCAGCAGCTTAGACCCTATCGGGTGGGGGGAAATTTCCGGGGAGCTGTTTTTT.

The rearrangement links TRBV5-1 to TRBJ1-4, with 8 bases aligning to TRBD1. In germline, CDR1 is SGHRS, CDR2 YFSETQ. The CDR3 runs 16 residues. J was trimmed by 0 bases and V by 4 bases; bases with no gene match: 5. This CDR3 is CASSTGQATTNEKLFF. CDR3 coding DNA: TGCGCCAGCAGCACGGGACAGGCAACAACTAATGAAAAACTGTTTTTT.